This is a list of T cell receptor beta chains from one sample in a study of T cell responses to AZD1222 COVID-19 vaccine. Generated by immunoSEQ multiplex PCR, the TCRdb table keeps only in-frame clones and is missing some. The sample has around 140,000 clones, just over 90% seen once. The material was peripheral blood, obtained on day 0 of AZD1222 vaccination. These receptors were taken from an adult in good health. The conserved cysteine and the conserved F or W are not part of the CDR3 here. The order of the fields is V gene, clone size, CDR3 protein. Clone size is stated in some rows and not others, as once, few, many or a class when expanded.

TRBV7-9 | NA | ASSAWTGGNTGELF
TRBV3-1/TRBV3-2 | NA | ASSQRQGESYEQY
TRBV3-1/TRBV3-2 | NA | ASSETSGGASYNEQF
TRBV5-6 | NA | ASSLWGARNTEAF
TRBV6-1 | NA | ASSEEWKNIQY
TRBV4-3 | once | ASSQDWQGINTGELF
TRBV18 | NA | ASSPQGSPSGANVLT
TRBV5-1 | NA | ASSLDSSYNSPLH
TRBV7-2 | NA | ASSLDLARYEQY
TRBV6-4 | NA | ASSPTAGNTIY
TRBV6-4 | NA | ASSDSIRVADTQY
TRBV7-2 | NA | ASSLGSLYEQY
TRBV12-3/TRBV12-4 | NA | ASSFGGNEKLF
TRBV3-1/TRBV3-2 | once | ASSQDSYEQY
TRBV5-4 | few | ASSLKGSGLETQY
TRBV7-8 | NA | ASSLGVGRTGGYNEQF
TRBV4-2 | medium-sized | ASSQASGELF
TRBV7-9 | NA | ASSSGEGAGGFYNEQF
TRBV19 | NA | ASSIAGTGDYGYT
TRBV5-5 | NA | ASSWGQGNTEAF
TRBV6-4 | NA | ASSEQGNAGELF
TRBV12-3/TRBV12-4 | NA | ASTWTQNTEAF
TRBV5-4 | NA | ASSLDVTGEGYT
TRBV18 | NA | ASSRDRGNSPLH
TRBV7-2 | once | ASSLVAGKTGELF
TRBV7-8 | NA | ASSSAGGAQETQY